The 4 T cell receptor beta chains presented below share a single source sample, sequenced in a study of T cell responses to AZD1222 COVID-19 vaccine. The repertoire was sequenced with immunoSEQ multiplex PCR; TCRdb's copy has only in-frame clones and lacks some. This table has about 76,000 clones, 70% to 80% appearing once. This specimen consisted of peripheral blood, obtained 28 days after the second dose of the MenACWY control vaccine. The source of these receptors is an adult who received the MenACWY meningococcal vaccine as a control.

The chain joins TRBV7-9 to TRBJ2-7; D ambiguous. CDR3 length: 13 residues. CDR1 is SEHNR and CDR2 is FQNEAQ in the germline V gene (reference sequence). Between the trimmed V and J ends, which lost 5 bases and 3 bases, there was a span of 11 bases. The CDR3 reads CASSPSASYEQYF. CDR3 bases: TGTGCCAGCAGCCCGTCGGCTAGCTACGAGCAGTACTTC.

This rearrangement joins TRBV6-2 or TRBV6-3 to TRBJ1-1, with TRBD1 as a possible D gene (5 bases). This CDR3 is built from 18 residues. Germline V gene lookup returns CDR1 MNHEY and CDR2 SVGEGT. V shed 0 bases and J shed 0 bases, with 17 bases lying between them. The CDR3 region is CASSYSRGFGLMNTEAFF. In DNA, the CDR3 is TGTGCCAGCAGTTACTCGAGGGGTTTCGGGTTGATGAACACTGAAGCTTTCTTT.

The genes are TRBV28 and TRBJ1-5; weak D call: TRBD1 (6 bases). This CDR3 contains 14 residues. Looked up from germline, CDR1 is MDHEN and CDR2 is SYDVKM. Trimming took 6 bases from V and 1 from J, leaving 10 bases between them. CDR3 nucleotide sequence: TGTGCCAGCAGCCTCAGGGGCAGCAATCAGCCCCAGCATTTT. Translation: CASSLRGSNQPQHF.

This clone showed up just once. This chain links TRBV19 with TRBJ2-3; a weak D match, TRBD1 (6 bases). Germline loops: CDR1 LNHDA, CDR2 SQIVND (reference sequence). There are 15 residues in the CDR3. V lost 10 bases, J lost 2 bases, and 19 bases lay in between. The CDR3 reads CATKDRGGLTDTQYF. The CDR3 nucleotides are TGTGCCACCAAAGACCGTGGGGGCCTCACAGATACGCAGTATTTT.